Sequencing of this TCR beta chain was carried out in a study of CD8+ T cells in alopecia areata. CDR3 size: 17 residues. Trimming pared 0 bases from V and 2 bases from J, leaving 15 bases between. Germline-derived CDR1 and CDR2 are SGHDT and YYEEEE. Extraction of RNA preceded its reverse transcription into cDNA, which served as the sequencing template. Sequenced by immunoSEQ multiplex PCR; TCRdb stores in-frame clones only, minus some. The sample records 150,000 to 200,000 clones, 65% to 75% being singletons. PBMCs were stained for CD3, CD4 and CD8, and CD4+ and CD8+ T cells were sorted. The sample was CD8+ T cells sorted from blood, taken at week 0. The rearrangement uses TRBV5-6 and TRBJ1-5; no reliable D call. The source of this sequence is a human donor with alopecia areata. CDR3: CASSLGTGVVGNQPQHF. Here the CDR3 DNA reads TGTGCCAGCAGCTTGGGAACCGGCGTTGTTGGCAATCAGCCCCAGCATTTT.